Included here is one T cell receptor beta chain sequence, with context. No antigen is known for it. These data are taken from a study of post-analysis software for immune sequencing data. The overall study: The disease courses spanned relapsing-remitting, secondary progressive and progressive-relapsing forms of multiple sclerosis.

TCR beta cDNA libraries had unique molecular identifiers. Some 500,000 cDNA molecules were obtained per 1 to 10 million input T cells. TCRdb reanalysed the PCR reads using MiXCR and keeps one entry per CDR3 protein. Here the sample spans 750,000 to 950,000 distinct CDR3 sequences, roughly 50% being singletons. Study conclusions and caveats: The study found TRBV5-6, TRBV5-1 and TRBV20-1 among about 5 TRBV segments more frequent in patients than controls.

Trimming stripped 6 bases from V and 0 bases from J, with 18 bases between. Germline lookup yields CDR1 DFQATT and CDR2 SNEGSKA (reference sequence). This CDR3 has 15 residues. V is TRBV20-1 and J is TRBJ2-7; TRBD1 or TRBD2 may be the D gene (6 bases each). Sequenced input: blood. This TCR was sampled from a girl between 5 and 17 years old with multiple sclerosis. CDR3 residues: CSAKVGGSNSYEQYF. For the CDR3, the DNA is TGCAGTGCCAAGGTGGGGGGCTCTAACTCCTACGAGCAGTACTTC.